This T cell receptor beta chain came from a study of early T cells in non-severe SARS-CoV-2 infection. Across the study: The chains were unpaired, and the sequenced material was bulk RNA from unsorted whole blood. Study results and caveats: Anti-spike CD8 responses were favored in VDJdb matching, and private and CD4 specificities were missed.

In the library, individual cDNA molecules carried attached unique molecular identifiers. TCRdb reprocessed the 5' RACE reads via MiXCR and lists one record per CDR3 protein. The sample carries 75,000 to 80,000 distinct CDR3 sequences, around 11% recorded once. The CDR3 extends over 14 amino acids. Trimming pared 5 bases from V and 4 bases from J, leaving 14 bases between. Germline V gives CDR1 MNHEY, CDR2 SVGAGI. This clonotype was observed at least ten times. Antigen specificity is unknown. The J gene is TRBJ1-1, the V gene TRBV6-5; possibly TRBD1 for D (6 bases). The sample here was whole blood, taken at baseline. The source of this sequence is an adult who was a healthcare worker with PCR-confirmed SARS-CoV-2 infection or an uninfected control (not recorded which). DNA for the CDR3: TGTGCCAGCAGTCTACAGGGTGTCACCACTGAAGCTTTCTTT. Translated: CASSLQGVTTEAFF.